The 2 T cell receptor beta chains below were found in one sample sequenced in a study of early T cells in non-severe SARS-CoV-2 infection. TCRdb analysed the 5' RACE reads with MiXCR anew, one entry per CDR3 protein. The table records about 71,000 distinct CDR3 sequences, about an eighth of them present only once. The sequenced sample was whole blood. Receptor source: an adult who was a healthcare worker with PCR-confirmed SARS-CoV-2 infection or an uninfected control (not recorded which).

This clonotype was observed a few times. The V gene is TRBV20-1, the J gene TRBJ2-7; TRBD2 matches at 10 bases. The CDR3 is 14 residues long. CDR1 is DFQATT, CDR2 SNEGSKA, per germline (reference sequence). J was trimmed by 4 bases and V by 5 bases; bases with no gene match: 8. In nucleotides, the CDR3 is TGCAGTGCTCGGAGCGGGGGGGAATATTACGAGCAGTACTTC. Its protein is CSARSGGEYYEQYF.

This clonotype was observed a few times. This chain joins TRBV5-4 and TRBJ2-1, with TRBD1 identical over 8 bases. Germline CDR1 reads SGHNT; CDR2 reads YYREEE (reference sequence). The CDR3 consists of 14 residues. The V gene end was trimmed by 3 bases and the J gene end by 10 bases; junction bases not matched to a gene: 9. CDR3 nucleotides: TGTGCCAGCAGCTCACAGGGGGAAATTAAAGAGCAGTTCTTC. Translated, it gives CASSSQGEIKEQFF.